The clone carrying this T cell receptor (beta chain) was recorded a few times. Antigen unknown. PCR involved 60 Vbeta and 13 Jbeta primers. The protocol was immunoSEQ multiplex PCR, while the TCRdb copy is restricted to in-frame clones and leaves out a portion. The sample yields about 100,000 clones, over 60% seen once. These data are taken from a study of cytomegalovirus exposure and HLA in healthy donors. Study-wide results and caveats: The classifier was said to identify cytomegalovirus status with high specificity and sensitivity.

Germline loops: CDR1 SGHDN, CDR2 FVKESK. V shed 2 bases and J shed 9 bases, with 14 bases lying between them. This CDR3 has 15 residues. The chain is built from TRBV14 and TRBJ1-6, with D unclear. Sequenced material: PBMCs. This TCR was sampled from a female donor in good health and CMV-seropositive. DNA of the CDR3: TGTGCCAGCAGCCAAAAAATGGGCTCTGTTTCACCCCTCCACTTT. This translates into CASSQKMGSVSPLHF.